The 27 T cell receptor beta chains below were found in one sample sequenced in a study of PD-L1 blockade in urothelial cancer. As to time point: pretreatment peripheral blood. The protocol was immunoSEQ multiplex PCR, while the TCRdb copy is restricted to in-frame clones and leaves out a portion. The sample has under 95,000 clones; roughly 84% are singletons. This material consisted of PBMCs, taken around atezolizumab (anti-PD-L1) treatment. These receptors came from a man in his 60s with urothelial cancer.

V and J are TRBV5-1 and TRBJ1-1; perhaps TRBD1 as D (6 bases). CDR1 is SGHRS, CDR2 YFSETQ, per germline. Trimming took 0 bases from V and 7 from J, leaving 13 bases between them. The CDR3 runs 14 residues. DNA of the CDR3: TGCGCCAGCAGCTTGGAACAGGGACTAATTGAAGCTTTCTTT. It specifies CASSLEQGLIEAFF. The variable domain in full, with the rest retrieved from reference TRBV5-1 and TRBJ1-1, is KAGVTQTPRYLIKTRGQQVTLSCSPISGHRSVSWYQQTPGQGLQFLFEYFSETQRNKGNFPGRFSGRQFSNSRSEMNVSTLELGDSALYLCASSLEQGLIEAFFGQGTRLTVV.

This chain connects TRBV5-4 to TRBJ2-3, with TRBD1 identical over 7 bases. V lost 2 bases to trimming and J lost 1 base; unmatched junction nucleotides: 4. The CDR3 spans 15 residues. The germline V gene encodes CDR1 SGHNT and CDR2 YYREEE (reference sequence). The CDR3 sequence: CASSFSGTGTDTQYF. The CDR3 bases are TGTGCCAGCAGCTTTTCCGGGACAGGCACAGATACGCAGTATTTT.

The V and J genes are TRBV5-6 and TRBJ1-6; a weak D match, TRBD1 (6 bases). Germline CDR1 SGHDT, CDR2 YYEEEE. V dropped 0 bases and J dropped 7 bases, with 8 bases sitting between them. The CDR3 totals 14 residues. The CDR3 nucleotides are TGTGCCAGCAGCTTGGTTCAGGGGAATTCACCCCTCCACTTT. Amino acids: CASSLVQGNSPLHF.

This rearrangement joins TRBV2 to TRBJ1-3; D uncertain. The CDR3 runs 17 residues. The V gene's germline CDR1 is SNHLY and CDR2 FYNNEI. V was pared by 2 bases and J by 0 bases, with 14 bases between. CDR3 sequence (DNA): TGTGCCAGCAGTGAACGTGCAGGTTACACCTCTGGAAACACCATATATTTT. Its protein is CASSERAGYTSGNTIYF. The full variable domain, with the rest looked up from reference TRBV2 and TRBJ1-3, is EPEVTQTPSHQVTQMGQEVILRCVPISNHLYFYWYRQILGQKVEFLVSFYNNEISEKSEIFDDQFSVERPDGSNFTLKIRSTKLEDSAMYFCASSERAGYTSGNTIYFGEGSWLTVV.

The chain recombines TRBV6-1 with TRBJ2-2; TRBD2 is a possible D gene (5 bases). With 7 bases removed from V and 4 bases from J, the gap between germline ends came to 13 bases. The CDR3 is 14 residues long. CDR1 is MNHNS and CDR2 is SASEGT in the germline V gene. CDR3 sequence: CASIYVEVTGELFF. In nucleotides, the CDR3 is TGTGCCAGCATTTATGTGGAGGTCACCGGGGAGCTGTTTTTT.

This clone appeared many times. CDR3 sequence (DNA): TGTGCCAGCAGTGAAATCTCCACTGAAGCTTTCTTT. It yields the protein CASSEISTEAFF. This rearrangement joins TRBV6-1 to TRBJ1-1, with no clear D. Between the trimmed V and J ends, which lost 2 bases and 4 bases, there was a span of 5 bases. Germline-derived CDR1 and CDR2 are MNHNS and SASEGT. The CDR3 totals 12 residues.

This clone was observed once. V usage is TRBV4-1 and J usage is TRBJ1-6; no clear D. Per germline, CDR1 MGHRA and CDR2 YSYEKL. Trimming stripped 1 base from V and 0 bases from J, with 10 bases between. This CDR3 region has 17 residues. CDR3 amino acids: CASSQGWRSSYNSPLHF. The CDR3 region has the DNA TGCGCCAGCAGCCAAGGTTGGAGGAGCTCCTATAATTCACCCCTCCACTTT.

V usage is TRBV29-1 and J usage is TRBJ2-3; 9 bases match TRBD2. The V segment lost 6 bases and the J segment 6 bases; nucleotides outside the gene matches: 7. The CDR3 totals 13 residues. Looked up from germline, CDR1 is SQVTM and CDR2 is ANQGSEA. The CDR3 region is CSVGTSRVDTQYF. CDR3 bases: TGCAGCGTAGGGACTAGCCGAGTGGATACGCAGTATTTT.

The chain combines TRBV10-3 with TRBJ1-3; weak D call: TRBD1 (5 bases). The CDR3 contains 16 residues. Trimming stripped 0 bases from V and 0 bases from J, with 9 bases between. Germline values: CDR1 ENHRY, CDR2 SYGVKD. The CDR3 spells CAISESGGYSGNTIYF. For the CDR3, the DNA is TGTGCCATCAGTGAGTCGGGGGGATACTCTGGAAACACCATATATTTT.

This clone has only one observation. The rearrangement uses TRBV4-3 and TRBJ1-6; 10 nucleotides agree with TRBD1. The CDR3 has 15 amino acids. Germline trimming cut 0 bases from V and 8 bases from J; bases unmatched to any gene: 1. From germline, CDR1 is LGHNA and CDR2 YSLEER. In DNA form, the CDR3 reads TGCGCCAGCAGCCAAGAGGGGACAGGGGATTCACCCCTCCACTTT. Its protein is CASSQEGTGDSPLHF.

V and J are TRBV7-2 and TRBJ2-5; D not resolved. Between the trimmed V and J ends, which lost 5 bases and 7 bases, there was a span of 17 bases. Germline values: CDR1 SGHTA, CDR2 FQGNSA. The CDR3 is 14 residues long. This chain's CDR3 is CASSIGPSSGTQYF. In DNA form, the CDR3 reads TGTGCCAGCAGCATAGGGCCTTCCTCAGGGACCCAGTACTTC.

This clone was recorded a few times. The chain links TRBV27 to TRBJ2-7; 10 bases are shared with TRBD2. Germline assignment: CDR1 MNHEY and CDR2 SMNVEV (reference sequence). There are 15 residues in the CDR3. Germline trimming cut 3 bases from V and 5 bases from J; bases unmatched to any gene: 7. This chain's CDR3 is CASSLGGTSVHEQYF. Written as DNA, the CDR3 is TGTGCCAGCAGTTTGGGAGGGACTAGCGTACACGAGCAGTACTTC.

The genes are TRBV6-6 and TRBJ2-5, with 7 bases aligning to TRBD2. The V and J ends lost 1 base and 5 bases, in that order; junction bases with no gene match: 7. CDR3 length: 15 amino acids. The germline V gene has CDR1 MNHNY and CDR2 SVGAGI (reference sequence). The CDR3 here is CASSYLGGKGETQYF. DNA of the CDR3: TGTGCCAGCAGTTACTTGGGGGGGAAGGGTGAGACCCAGTACTTC.

The chain has TRBV4-1 and TRBJ2-3, with 8 bases lining up with TRBD1. The junction had 10 bases not matched to a gene; V was cut back by 4 bases and J by 4 bases. The CDR3 sequence is 16 residues long. CDR1 MGHRA and CDR2 YSYEKL come from the germline V gene. Here the CDR3 reads CASSPRTGRNPDTQYF. CDR3 coding DNA: TGCGCCAGCAGCCCCAGGACAGGGCGGAATCCAGATACGCAGTATTTT.

This chain joins TRBV6-5 and TRBJ2-7; 8 nucleotides line up with TRBD1. Germline values: CDR1 MNHEY, CDR2 SVGAGI. CDR3 size: 15 residues. The V segment lost 6 bases and the J segment 3 bases; nucleotides outside the gene matches: 10. This CDR3 is CASRRQGKGNYEQYF. The CDR3, as DNA: TGTGCCAGCAGACGACAGGGGAAGGGGAACTACGAGCAGTACTTC.

V gene TRBV5-6 combines with J gene TRBJ1-1, with 7 bases lining up with TRBD1. Germline V gene data show CDR1 as SGHDT and CDR2 as YYEEEE. This CDR3 region has 18 residues. Trimming at V came to 3 bases and at J to 1 base, leaving 15 bases not matched to a gene. The CDR3 DNA is TGTGCCAGCAGCTGGCGAGGGACAGCATTTCAAAGGAACACTGAAGCTTTCTTT. Translating it yields CASSWRGTAFQRNTEAFF.

The V gene is TRBV7-9, the J gene TRBJ2-7; the match to TRBD1 covers 11 bases. V lost 1 base, J lost 6 bases, and 14 bases stayed unmatched. The CDR3 is made up of 18 amino acids. From germline, CDR1 is SEHNR and CDR2 FQNEAQ (reference sequence). The CDR3 spells CASSLVEGQGAHQSEQYF. The CDR3 DNA reads TGTGCCAGCAGCTTAGTCGAAGGACAGGGGGCTCATCAGTCCGAGCAGTACTTC.

This clone has only one observation. The chain recombines TRBV4-3 with TRBJ2-5, with 10 bases fitting TRBD1. This CDR3 has 16 amino acids. V shed 0 bases, J shed 4 bases, and the junction held 5 bases outside the gene matches. Looked up from germline, CDR1 is LGHNA and CDR2 is YSLEER. The CDR3 region has the DNA TGCGCCAGCAGCCAAGAAGGGACAGGGGTAGGAGAGACCCAGTACTTC. Its protein product is CASSQEGTGVGETQYF.

The V call is TRBV6-5, the J call TRBJ2-3; TRBD2 agrees at 7 bases. Germline V gene lookup returns CDR1 MNHEY and CDR2 SVGAGI. Germline trimming cut 6 bases from V and 1 base from J; bases unmatched to any gene: 7. The CDR3 loop spans 15 amino acids. The CDR3 bases are TGTGCCAGCAGCCATGGGGACTATCGCACAGATACGCAGTATTTT. Protein product: CASSHGDYRTDTQYF.

This clone was observed a handful of times. This sequence joins TRBV10-3 and TRBJ2-7; TRBD2 agrees at 9 bases. The V gene end was trimmed by 1 base and the J gene end by 2 bases; junction bases not matched to a gene: 12. This CDR3 has 18 amino acids. CDR1 and CDR2 (germline): ENHRY, SYGVKD. CDR3 sequence (DNA): TGTGCCATCAGTGAGTGGGGGTTAGCGGGAGAGAGTACCTACGAGCAGTACTTC. This translates into CAISEWGLAGESTYEQYF.

CDR3: CASSPGDTQYF. The DNA of the CDR3 is TGCGCCAGCAGCCCCGGAGATACGCAGTATTTT. The V gene is TRBV4-1, the J gene TRBJ2-3; D unclear. The V gene lost 4 bases and the J gene lost 5 bases, with 4 bases spanning the gap. The CDR3 runs 11 residues. Germline V gene lookup returns CDR1 MGHRA and CDR2 YSYEKL.

The chain couples TRBV2 to TRBJ2-5, with no clear D. Germline CDR1 reads SNHLY; CDR2 reads FYNNEI. Trimming pared 4 bases from V and 4 bases from J, leaving 13 bases between. This CDR3 has 14 residues. The DNA of the CDR3 is TGTGCCAGCAGTGGCTTAATATCCGGAGAGACCCAGTACTTC. It specifies CASSGLISGETQYF.

This chain uses TRBV7-9 with TRBJ1-2, with a tentative D call TRBD1 (5 bases). V dropped 4 bases and J dropped 4 bases, with 10 bases sitting between them. There are 13 residues in the CDR3. Germline lookup yields CDR1 SEHNR and CDR2 FQNEAQ (reference sequence). The CDR3 coding sequence is TGTGCCAGCAGCTACGGGGGTGGCTATGGCTACACCTTC. Its translation: CASSYGGGYGYTF.

The chain uses TRBV6-5 and TRBJ2-2; D is possibly TRBD1 (5 bases). V gave up 6 bases and J gave up 7 bases, with 9 bases separating them. Germline V CDR1 and CDR2: MNHEY, SVGAGI. There are 12 residues in the CDR3. In nucleotides, the CDR3 is TGTGCCAGCAGATTCACAGGCGGGGAGCTGTTTTTT. Encoded protein: CASRFTGGELFF.

The chain carries TRBV19 and TRBJ1-2; unclear D gene. In germline, CDR1 is LNHDA, CDR2 SQIVND (reference sequence). This CDR3 comprises 13 residues. Trimming removed 3 bases from V and 5 bases from J, with 10 bases in between. CDR3 bases: TGTGCCAGTAGTATCGGCAGAGGGTATGGCTACACCTTC. Protein product: CASSIGRGYGYTF.

V usage is TRBV2 and J usage is TRBJ2-5; the D is unclear. Germline CDR1 reads SNHLY; CDR2 reads FYNNEI. Trimming removed 2 bases at V and 5 bases at J, with 3 bases between. The CDR3 runs to 11 residues. For the CDR3, the DNA is TGTGCCAGCAGTGAATCTGAGACCCAGTACTTC. Translation: CASSESETQYF.

The chain employs TRBV5-1 and TRBJ2-2; 9 bases align to TRBD1. The CDR3 totals 15 residues. The trim removed 4 bases at V and 5 bases at J, leaving 6 bases unmatched. Germline CDR1 and CDR2: SGHRS and YFSETQ. CDR3 in DNA: TGCGCCAGCAGCCGAGGGACAGGGAGAACCGGGGAGCTGTTTTTT. The encoded protein is CASSRGTGRTGELFF. Together with reference TRBV5-1 and TRBJ2-2, the CDR3 gives the full variable domain: KAGVTQTPRYLIKTRGQQVTLSCSPISGHRSVSWYQQTPGQGLQFLFEYFSETQRNKGNFPGRFSGRQFSNSRSEMNVSTLELGDSALYLCASSRGTGRTGELFFGEGSRLTVL.